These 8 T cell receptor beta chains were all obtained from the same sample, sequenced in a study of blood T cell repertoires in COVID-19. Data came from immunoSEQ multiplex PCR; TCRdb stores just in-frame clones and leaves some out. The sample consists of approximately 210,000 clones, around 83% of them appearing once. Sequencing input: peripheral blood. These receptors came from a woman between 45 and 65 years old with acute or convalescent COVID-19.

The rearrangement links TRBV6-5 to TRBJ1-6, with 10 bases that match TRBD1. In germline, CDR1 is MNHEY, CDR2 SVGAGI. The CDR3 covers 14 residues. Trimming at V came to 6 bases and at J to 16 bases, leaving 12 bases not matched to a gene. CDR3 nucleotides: TGTGCCAGCAGAACGGACAGGGGGAGGGAGGGACTCCACTTT. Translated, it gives CASRTDRGREGLHF.

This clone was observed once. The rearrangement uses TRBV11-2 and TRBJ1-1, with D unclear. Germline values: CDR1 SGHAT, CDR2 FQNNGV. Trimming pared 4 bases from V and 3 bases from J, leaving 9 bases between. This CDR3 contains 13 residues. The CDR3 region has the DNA TGTGCCAGCAGCTCCATTCGGGACACTGAAGCTTTCTTT. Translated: CASSSIRDTEAFF. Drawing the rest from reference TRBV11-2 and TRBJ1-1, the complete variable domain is EAGVAQSPRYKIIEKRQSVAFWCNPISGHATLYWYQQILGQGPKLLIQFQNNGVVDDSQLPKDRFSAERLKGVDSTLKIQPAKLEDSAVYLCASSSIRDTEAFFGQGTRLTVV.

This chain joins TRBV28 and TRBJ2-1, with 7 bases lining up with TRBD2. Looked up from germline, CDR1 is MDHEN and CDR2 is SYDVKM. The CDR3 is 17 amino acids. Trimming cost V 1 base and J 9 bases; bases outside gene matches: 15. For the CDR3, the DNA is TGTGCCAGCAGTTTATTCCCCAGGGCTAGCGGCGTCGGTGAGCAGTTCTTC. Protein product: CASSLFPRASGVGEQFF.

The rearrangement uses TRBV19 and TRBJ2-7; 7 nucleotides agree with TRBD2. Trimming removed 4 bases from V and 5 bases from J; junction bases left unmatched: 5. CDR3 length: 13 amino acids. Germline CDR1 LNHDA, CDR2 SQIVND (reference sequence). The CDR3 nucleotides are TGTGCCAGTAGTAGGGGGGGATGGGACGAGCAGTACTTC. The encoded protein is CASSRGGWDEQYF.

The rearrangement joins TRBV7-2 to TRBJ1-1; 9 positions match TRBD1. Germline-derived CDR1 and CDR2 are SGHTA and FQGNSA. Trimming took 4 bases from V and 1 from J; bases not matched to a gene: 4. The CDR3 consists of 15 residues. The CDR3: CASSSHRGPNTEAFF. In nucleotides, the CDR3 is TGTGCCAGCAGCTCTCACAGGGGGCCGAACACTGAAGCTTTCTTT. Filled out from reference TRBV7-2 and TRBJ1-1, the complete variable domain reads GAGVSQSPSNKVTEKGKDVELRCDPISGHTALYWYRQSLGQGLEFLIYFQGNSAPDKSGLPSDRFSAERTGGSVSTLTIQRTQQEDSAVYLCASSSHRGPNTEAFFGQGTRLTVV.

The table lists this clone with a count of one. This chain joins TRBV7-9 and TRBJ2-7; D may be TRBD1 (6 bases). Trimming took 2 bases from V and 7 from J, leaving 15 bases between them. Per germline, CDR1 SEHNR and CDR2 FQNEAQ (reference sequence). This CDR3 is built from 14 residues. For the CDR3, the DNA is TGTGCCAGCAGCTTATCTATCCCAGGGGAAGAGCAGTACTTC. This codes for CASSLSIPGEEQYF.

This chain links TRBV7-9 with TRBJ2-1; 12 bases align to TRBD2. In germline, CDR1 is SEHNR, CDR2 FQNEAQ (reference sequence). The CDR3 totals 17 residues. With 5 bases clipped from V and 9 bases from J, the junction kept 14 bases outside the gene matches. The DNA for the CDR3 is TGTGCCAGCAGCAAATTTCTAGGGGGACTAGCGGGTAGTGAGCAGTTCTTC. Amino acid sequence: CASSKFLGGLAGSEQFF.

This CDR3 reads CASSLLRERTNEQFF. The CDR3 DNA reads TGCGCCAGCAGCTTGTTGCGGGAGAGGACCAATGAGCAGTTCTTC. V usage is TRBV5-1 and J usage is TRBJ2-1, with 7 bases matching TRBD2. The CDR3 extends over 15 amino acids. J gave up 6 bases and V 1 base, and 7 bases lay outside the gene matches. Germline V gene sequence: CDR1 SGHRS, CDR2 YFSETQ. Drawing the rest from reference TRBV5-1 and TRBJ2-1, the complete variable domain is KAGVTQTPRYLIKTRGQQVTLSCSPISGHRSVSWYQQTPGQGLQFLFEYFSETQRNKGNFPGRFSGRQFSNSRSEMNVSTLELGDSALYLCASSLLRERTNEQFFGPGTRLTVL.